One and the same sample provided the 5 T cell receptor beta chains below, sequenced in a study of siplizumab effects on memory and regulatory T cells. Sequencing was performed with immunoSEQ multiplex PCR; in TCRdb, only in-frame clones are kept and a portion is missing. The sample has over 95,000 clones; just under 95% are singletons. Specimen: non-Treg CD4+ T cells sorted from blood. These receptors all come from a human donor in good health.

J is TRBJ2-2 and V is TRBV11-1, with 10 bases lining up with TRBD1. From germline, CDR1 is SGHAT and CDR2 FQDESV (reference sequence). V lost 5 bases, J lost 6 bases, and 6 bases stayed unmatched. The CDR3 has 15 residues. CDR3 protein: CASSDRGLDAGELFF. The CDR3 DNA reads TGTGCCAGCAGCGACAGGGGGCTTGACGCCGGGGAGCTGTTTTTT.

This clone was picked up a small number of times. The V and J genes are TRBV2 and TRBJ1-6, with TRBD1 matching 7 bases. The CDR3 runs to 15 residues. V was pared by 10 bases and J by 10 bases, with 16 bases of the junction left unmatched. Per the germline V gene, CDR1 is SNHLY and CDR2 is FYNNEI. The CDR3 DNA reads TGTGCCAAGAGAGCCGCCGGGACAGAGGGCTCACCCCTCCACTTT. Translated, it gives CAKRAAGTEGSPLHF.

The chain employs TRBV23-1 and TRBJ1-1; unclear D gene. TRBV23-1 is an ORF for which the function is uncertain. The V end lost 4 bases, the J end lost 11 bases, and 14 bases lay between the germline ends. This CDR3 is built from 12 residues. The CDR3 DNA reads as TGCGCCAGCAGTCCGCCATCATGGTGGGCTTTCTTT. Protein: CASSPPSWWAFF.

This clone was seen a handful of times. The chain combines TRBV20-1 with TRBJ1-1; D possibly corresponds to TRBD1 (5 bases). This CDR3 contains 11 residues. The V end was cut by 5 bases, the J end by 8 bases, with 12 bases between. The germline CDR1 and CDR2 sequences are DFQATT and SNEGSKA (reference sequence). CDR3 nucleotide sequence: TGCAGTGCTCCCGACAGCCCCGAAGCTTTCTTT. Protein: CSAPDSPEAFF.

In this sample, this clone turned up once. The V and J genes are TRBV4-2 and TRBJ1-4, with unresolved D. The germline CDR1 and CDR2 sequences are LGHNA and YNFKEQ. V lost 0 bases, J lost 8 bases, and 10 bases lay in between. The CDR3 sequence is 14 residues long. The DNA for the CDR3 is TGTGCCAGCAGCCAAGAAGCGGGGTACGAAAAACTGTTTTTT. This encodes CASSQEAGYEKLFF.